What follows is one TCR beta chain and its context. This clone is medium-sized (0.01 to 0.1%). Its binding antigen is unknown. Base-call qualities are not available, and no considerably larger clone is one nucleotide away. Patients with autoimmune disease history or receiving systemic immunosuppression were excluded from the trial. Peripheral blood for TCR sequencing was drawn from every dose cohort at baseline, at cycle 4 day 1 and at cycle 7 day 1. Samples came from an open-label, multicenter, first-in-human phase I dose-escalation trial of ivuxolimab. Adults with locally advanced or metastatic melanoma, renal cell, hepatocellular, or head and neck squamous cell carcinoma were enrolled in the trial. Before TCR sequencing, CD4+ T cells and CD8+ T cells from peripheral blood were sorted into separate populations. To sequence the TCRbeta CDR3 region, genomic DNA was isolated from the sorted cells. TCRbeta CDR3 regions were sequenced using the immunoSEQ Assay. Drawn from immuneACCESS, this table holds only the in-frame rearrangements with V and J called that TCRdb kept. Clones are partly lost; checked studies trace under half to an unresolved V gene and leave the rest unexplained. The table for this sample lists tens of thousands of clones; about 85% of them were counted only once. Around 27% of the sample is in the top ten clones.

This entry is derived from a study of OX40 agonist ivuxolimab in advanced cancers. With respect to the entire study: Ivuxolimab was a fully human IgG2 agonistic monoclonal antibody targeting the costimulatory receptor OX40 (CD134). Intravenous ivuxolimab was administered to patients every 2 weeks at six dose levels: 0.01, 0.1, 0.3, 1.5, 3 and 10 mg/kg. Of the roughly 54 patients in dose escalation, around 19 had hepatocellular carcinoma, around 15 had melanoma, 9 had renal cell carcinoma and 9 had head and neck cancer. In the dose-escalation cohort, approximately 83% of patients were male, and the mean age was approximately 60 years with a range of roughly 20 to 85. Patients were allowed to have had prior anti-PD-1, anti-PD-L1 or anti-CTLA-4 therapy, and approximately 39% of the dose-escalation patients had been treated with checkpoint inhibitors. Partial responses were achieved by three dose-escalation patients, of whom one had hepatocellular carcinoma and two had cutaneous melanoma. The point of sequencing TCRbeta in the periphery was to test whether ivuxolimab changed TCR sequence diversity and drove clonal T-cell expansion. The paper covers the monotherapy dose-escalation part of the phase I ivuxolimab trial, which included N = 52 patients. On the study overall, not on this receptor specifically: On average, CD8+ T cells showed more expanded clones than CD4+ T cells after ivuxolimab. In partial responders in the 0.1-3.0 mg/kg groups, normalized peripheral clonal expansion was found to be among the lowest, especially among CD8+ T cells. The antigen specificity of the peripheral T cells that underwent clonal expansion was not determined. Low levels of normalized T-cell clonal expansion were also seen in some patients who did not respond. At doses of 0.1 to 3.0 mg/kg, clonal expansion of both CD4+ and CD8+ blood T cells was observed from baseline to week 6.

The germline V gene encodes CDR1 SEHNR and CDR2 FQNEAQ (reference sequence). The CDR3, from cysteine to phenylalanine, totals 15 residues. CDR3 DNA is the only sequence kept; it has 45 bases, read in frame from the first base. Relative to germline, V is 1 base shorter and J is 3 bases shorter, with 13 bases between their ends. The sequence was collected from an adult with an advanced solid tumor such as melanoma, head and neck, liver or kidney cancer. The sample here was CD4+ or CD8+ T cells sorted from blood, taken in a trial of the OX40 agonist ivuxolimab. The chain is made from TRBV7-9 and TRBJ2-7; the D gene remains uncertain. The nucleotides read TGTGCCAGCAGCTTAGTGGTCCGCGGATTCTACGAGCAGTACTTC. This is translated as CASSLVVRGFYEQYF.